Below, 26 T cell receptor beta chains from the same sample are listed, as sequenced in a study of blood T cell repertoires in COVID-19. Data came from immunoSEQ multiplex PCR; TCRdb stores just in-frame clones and leaves some out. This repertoire shows about 13,000 clones, roughly 80% found once; its top ten account for about 35%. Sequencing input: peripheral blood. These receptors originate from a human donor in a cohort sampled during active COVID-19.

In regard to this clone: This sample includes further DNA sequences coding for the same CDR3. The rearrangement uses TRBV12-3 or TRBV12-4 and TRBJ2-5; 8 bases agree with TRBD1. This CDR3 is built from 13 residues. V lost 3 bases and J lost 3; bases outside the gene matches: 0. The CDR3 reads CASSLTGEETQYF. CDR3 DNA: TGTGCCAGCAGTTTGACAGGGGAAGAGACCCAGTACTTC.

The V call is TRBV6-5, the J call TRBJ1-6; 8 bases fit TRBD1. Germline loops: CDR1 MNHEY, CDR2 SVGAGI. V shed 5 bases and J 4 bases; nucleotides not matched to a gene: 4. This CDR3 spans 15 amino acids. CDR3 DNA sequence: TGTGCCAGCAGTCCCGGACAGGGATATAATTCACCCCTCCACTTT. Protein sequence: CASSPGQGYNSPLHF.

The chain has TRBV18 and TRBJ1-4; tentative D call: TRBD1 (6 bases). The CDR3 runs to 13 residues. The V and J ends lost 3 bases and 5 bases respectively, with 7 bases between them. In germline, CDR1 is KGHSH, CDR2 LQKENI. CDR3 protein: CASSPGQNEKLFF. The CDR3 DNA sequence: TGTGCCAGCTCACCTGGACAGAATGAAAAACTGTTTTTT.

V gene TRBV5-4 combines with J gene TRBJ1-2, with D possibly TRBD1 on 6 matching bases. Trimming shortened V by 3 bases and J by 1 base, and 13 bases separated the two germline ends. The CDR3 runs to 15 residues. From germline, CDR1 is SGHNT and CDR2 YYREEE (reference sequence). The CDR3 spells CASSSQGKGNYGYTF. CDR3 bases: TGTGCCAGCAGCTCACAGGGCAAGGGTAACTATGGCTACACCTTC.

The rearrangement joins TRBV6-5 to TRBJ2-7, with D maybe TRBD2 (5 bases). Deletions cut 5 bases from V and 0 bases from J, with 11 bases between. This CDR3 is 14 amino acids long. Per germline, CDR1 MNHEY and CDR2 SVGAGI. For the CDR3, the DNA is TGTGCCAGCAGTCCCGCCGGGAACTCCTACGAGCAGTACTTC. Its protein is CASSPAGNSYEQYF.

V usage is TRBV4-1 and J usage is TRBJ1-1; 10 positions match TRBD1. Germline V CDR1 and CDR2: MGHRA, YSYEKL. This CDR3 comprises 17 residues. The V gene end was trimmed by 5 bases and the J gene end by 0 bases; junction bases not matched to a gene: 9. The CDR3 DNA sequence: TGCGCCAGCAGCTCACAGGACAGGGGGACTATGAACACTGAAGCTTTCTTT. This gives the protein CASSSQDRGTMNTEAFF.

V is TRBV7-8 and J is TRBJ1-6, with 7 bases that match TRBD1. In germline, CDR1 is SGHVS, CDR2 FQNEAQ. Trimming removed 0 bases from V and 10 bases from J; junction bases left unmatched: 3. The CDR3 loop spans 14 amino acids. CDR3 nucleotides: TGTGCCAGCAGCTTAGCGCAGGGGGACTCACCCCTCCACTTT. Protein sequence: CASSLAQGDSPLHF.

The count of this clone is one. This sequence joins TRBV19 and TRBJ1-2; D possibly corresponds to TRBD1 (6 bases). Trimming took off 2 bases at V and 2 bases at J, with 12 bases between the two ends. The CDR3 length is 15 residues. Germline V CDR1 and CDR2: LNHDA, SQIVND (reference sequence). The CDR3 sequence: CASSITGTPNYGYTF. The CDR3 region has the DNA TGTGCCAGTAGTATAACCGGGACACCGAACTATGGCTACACCTTC. Using reference TRBV19 and TRBJ1-2 for the parts outside the CDR3, the full variable domain is DGGITQSPKYLFRKEGQNVTLSCEQNLNHDAMYWYRQDPGQGLRLIYYSQIVNDFQKGDIAEGYSVSREKKESFPLTVTSAQKNPTAFYLCASSITGTPNYGYTFGSGTRLTVV.

The chain combines TRBV11-1 with TRBJ1-1; 9 nucleotides line up with TRBD1. This CDR3 has 16 residues. V gave up 4 bases and J gave up 0 bases; unmatched junction bases: 6. Germline V gene lookup returns CDR1 SGHAT and CDR2 FQDESV (reference sequence). CDR3 coding DNA: TGTGCCAGCAGCTCAAGGACAGGGGCGGTGAACACTGAAGCTTTCTTT. As protein: CASSSRTGAVNTEAFF.

This clone is medium-sized. The CDR3 loop reads CASSFTGGNEQFF. The CDR3 coding sequence is TGTGCCAGCAGTTTCACAGGGGGGAATGAGCAGTTCTTC. The chain is built from TRBV12-3 or TRBV12-4 and TRBJ2-1; 8 positions match TRBD1. V dropped 3 bases and J dropped 7; count of bases not matched to a gene: 2. This CDR3 comprises 13 residues.

This clone qualifies as medium-sized. This chain links TRBV6-5 with TRBJ2-7, with 8 bases lining up with TRBD1. Germline trimming cut 5 bases from V and 5 bases from J; bases unmatched to any gene: 2. There are 12 residues in the CDR3. Germline-derived CDR1 and CDR2 are MNHEY and SVGAGI. DNA of the CDR3: TGTGCCAGCAGTACGACAGGGGACGAGCAGTACTTC. This gives the protein CASSTTGDEQYF.

The rearrangement uses TRBV12-1 and TRBJ2-1; the table's D gene call, TRBD2, was not cross checked with the DNA. TRBV12-1 is a listed pseudogene. The CDR3 consists of 14 residues. The CDR3 nucleotides are TGTGCCAGCAGCTTTGCGGTAGCGGTGGATAAGCAGTTCTTC. Translating it yields CASSFAVAVDKQFF.

The V and J genes are TRBV5-1 and TRBJ1-1, with TRBD1 identical over 7 bases. CDR1 is SGHRS, CDR2 YFSETQ, per germline. The CDR3 is made up of 17 amino acids. J lost 7 bases, V lost 1 base, and 16 bases had no gene match. For the CDR3, the DNA is TGCGCCAGCAGCTTGACCATGACAGGGCCCTCAGGGGGTGAAGCTTTCTTT. Residues: CASSLTMTGPSGGEAFF. Combining the CDR3 with reference TRBV5-1 and TRBJ1-1 gives the whole variable domain KAGVTQTPRYLIKTRGQQVTLSCSPISGHRSVSWYQQTPGQGLQFLFEYFSETQRNKGNFPGRFSGRQFSNSRSEMNVSTLELGDSALYLCASSLTMTGPSGGEAFFGQGTRLTVV.

This clone was picked up a small number of times. The chain joins TRBV18 to TRBJ1-5, with TRBD1 identical over 8 bases. CDR3 length equals 15 residues. The V segment lost 5 bases and the J segment 7 bases; nucleotides outside the gene matches: 10. Germline V gives CDR1 KGHSH, CDR2 LQKENI. This chain's CDR3 is CASSSGQGQGQPQHF. The DNA of the CDR3 is TGTGCCAGCTCAAGCGGACAGGGCCAGGGGCAGCCCCAGCATTTT.

The chain carries TRBV5-4 and TRBJ2-3; tentative D call: TRBD1 (5 bases). V lost 5 bases to trimming and J lost 0 bases, with 10 bases between them. CDR3 length equals 14 residues. Germline V lookup: CDR1 SGHNT, CDR2 YYREEE (reference sequence). The CDR3 protein is CASSWGGSTDTQYF. DNA of the CDR3: TGTGCCAGCAGTTGGGGCGGTAGCACAGATACGCAGTATTTT. The full variable domain, with the rest looked up from reference TRBV5-4 and TRBJ2-3, is ETGVTQSPTHLIKTRGQQVTLRCSSQSGHNTVSWYQQALGQGPQFIFQYYREEENGRGNFPPRFSGLQFPNYSSELNVNALELDDSALYLCASSWGGSTDTQYFGPGTRLTVL.

The table lists this clone with a few counts. The chain is built from TRBV5-4 and TRBJ1-1; 8 bases agree with TRBD1. Germline V gives CDR1 SGHNT, CDR2 YYREEE (reference sequence). After removal of 5 bases from V and 0 bases from J, the junction contained 3 bases not matched to a gene. The CDR3 consists of 14 residues. The CDR3 DNA follows: TGTGCCAGCAGGCAGGGACAGGTGAACACTGAAGCTTTCTTT. This codes for CASRQGQVNTEAFF.

This chain joins TRBV18 and TRBJ1-1; TRBD1 matches 8 bases. V trimming: 2 bases; J trimming: 5 bases; junction bases outside the gene matches: 4. The CDR3 length is 14 residues. CDR1 and CDR2 from the germline V gene are KGHSH and LQKENI. The CDR3 sequence is CASSPAGGRTEAFF. CDR3 nucleotide sequence: TGTGCCAGCTCACCAGCAGGGGGCAGGACTGAAGCTTTCTTT.

This clone was recorded once. The CDR3 coding sequence is TGCGCCAGCAGCCAAGTTTACCCCTGGGTTACGGGCACTGAAGCTTTCTTT. It is translated as CASSQVYPWVTGTEAFF. This chain uses TRBV4-1 with TRBJ1-1; D not certain. There are 17 residues in the CDR3. The V end lost 1 base, the J end lost 4 bases, and 19 bases lay between the germline ends. CDR1 and CDR2 (germline): MGHRA, YSYEKL.

The chain combines TRBV6-5 with TRBJ1-6; 8 nucleotides line up with TRBD1. V was pared by 6 bases and J by 7 bases, with 5 bases of the junction left unmatched. Germline V gene lookup returns CDR1 MNHEY and CDR2 SVGAGI. The CDR3 is made up of 14 amino acids. The CDR3 nucleotides are TGTGCCAGCAGCGTAAGGACAGGGAATTCACCCCTCCACTTT. It translates to CASSVRTGNSPLHF.

The genes are TRBV7-8 and TRBJ1-2, with 11 bases aligning to TRBD1. CDR3 length: 16 amino acids. V gave up 2 bases and J gave up 3 bases; unmatched junction bases: 5. Germline V gene data show CDR1 as SGHVS and CDR2 as FQNEAQ. CDR3 in DNA: TGTGCCAGCAGCTTAAGGACAGGGGGCGCGGACTATGGCTACACCTTC. Its translation: CASSLRTGGADYGYTF.

The genes are TRBV25-1 and TRBJ2-5; no clear D. Germline-derived CDR1 and CDR2 are MGHDK and SYGVNS. Trimming shortened V by 0 bases and J by 5 bases, and 7 bases separated the two germline ends. The CDR3 is 13 amino acids. CDR3 protein: CASSEYMRETQYF. The CDR3 DNA reads as TGTGCCAGCAGTGAATATATGCGGGAGACCCAGTACTTC.

This clone was counted a single time. This chain's CDR3 is CASSLGTGRAGEQFF. CDR3 bases: TGCGCCAGCAGCCTAGGGACAGGGAGGGCCGGGGAGCAGTTCTTC. J is TRBJ2-1 and V is TRBV5-1; 9 bases line up with TRBD1. V shed 4 bases, J shed 10 bases, and the junction held 12 bases outside the gene matches. The CDR3 is 15 amino acids. Germline V CDR1 and CDR2: SGHRS, YFSETQ.

V gene TRBV14 combines with J gene TRBJ1-1; D unresolved. Trimming shortened V by 2 bases and J by 6 bases, and 13 bases separated the two germline ends. The CDR3 is 14 residues long. Germline V gene sequence: CDR1 SGHDN, CDR2 FVKESK. CDR3 DNA sequence: TGTGCCAGCAGCCAAAGGACGGGGTACGCTGAAGCTTTCTTT. Translation: CASSQRTGYAEAFF.

The chain has TRBV7-2 and TRBJ1-5, with a tentative D call TRBD1 (5 bases). The CDR3 covers 15 residues. Germline CDR1 and CDR2: SGHTA and FQGNSA. With 0 bases removed from V and 1 base from J, the gap between germline ends came to 7 bases. CDR3 sequence: CASSLAAGSNQPQHF. CDR3 DNA: TGTGCCAGCAGCTTAGCGGCAGGGAGCAATCAGCCCCAGCATTTT.

The chain links TRBV25-1 to TRBJ1-3; no reliable D call. The CDR3 consists of 15 residues. Germline CDR1 reads MGHDK; CDR2 reads SYGVNS. Trimming removed 2 bases at V and 3 bases at J, with 11 bases between. CDR3 bases: TGTGCCAGCAGTGAACACGGGGTTATTGGAAACACCATATATTTT. Encoded protein: CASSEHGVIGNTIYF.

This chain links TRBV27 with TRBJ2-5; no reliable D call. Per germline, CDR1 MNHEY and CDR2 SMNVEV (reference sequence). CDR3 length equals 13 residues. The V end was cut by 4 bases, the J end by 7 bases, with 13 bases between. The CDR3 coding sequence is TGTGCCAGCAGTTCCGACAAACTCGGGACCCAGTACTTC. Its protein product is CASSSDKLGTQYF.